This TCR beta chain came from a study of blood T cell repertoires in COVID-19. Study overall: From the United States, Italy and Spain came samples of acute and convalescent COVID-19. Sources were T cells, B-cell-depleted T cells, or PBMCs; the material itself was cDNA or gDNA.

Authors' data handling: Reference gene primers were amplified, and this amplification served to estimate nucleated cell counts. Produced via immunoSEQ multiplex PCR; TCRdb's table is partial and in-frame only. V and J calls and clone size are as listed in that table; D and trimming were resolved from the DNA. The sample has under 450,000 clones; around 89% are singletons. One Seattle source followed patients from active infection through their disease course. The germline CDR1 and CDR2 sequences are SGDLS and YYNGEE. V lost 4 bases to trimming and J lost 8 bases; unmatched junction nucleotides: 13. The CDR3 consists of 16 residues.

Sequencing used peripheral blood. The chain links TRBV9 to TRBJ2-2, with 8 nucleotides matching TRBD2. This TCR derives from a woman aged 45-65 years with COVID-19, enrolled during active disease. CDR3 sequence reads: CASSLGLAARTGELFF. CDR3 DNA: TGTGCCAGCAGCCTTGGACTAGCTGCCAGGACGGGGGAGCTGTTTTTT.